This T cell receptor (beta chain) was observed in a study of response to subunit inactivated influenza vaccine. In this sample, this clonotype turned up many times. Its antigen is not known. The V end lost 5 bases, the J end lost 0 bases, and 8 bases lay between the germline ends. CDR1 is SGHTA and CDR2 is FQGNSA in the germline V gene. The CDR3 is 13 amino acids. The study, taken as a whole, reports: Only a handful of new T cells, the authors suggested, are recruited with each seasonal influenza vaccination.

TCRdb used MiXCR to reprocess the RT-PCR reads, holding one entry per CDR3 protein. Among just under 250,000 distinct CDR3 sequences listed, 9% to 15% were seen once. The clonotype was recovered from a man in his forties or fifties who received an inactivated influenza vaccine. The material was non-naive T cells sorted from PBMCs, obtained less than 15 days before vaccination. This chain links TRBV7-2 with TRBJ2-7; D call uncertain. The CDR3 nucleotides read TGTGCCAGCAGCCTACCTTCCTCCTACGAGCAGTACTTC. Translated: CASSLPSSYEQYF.